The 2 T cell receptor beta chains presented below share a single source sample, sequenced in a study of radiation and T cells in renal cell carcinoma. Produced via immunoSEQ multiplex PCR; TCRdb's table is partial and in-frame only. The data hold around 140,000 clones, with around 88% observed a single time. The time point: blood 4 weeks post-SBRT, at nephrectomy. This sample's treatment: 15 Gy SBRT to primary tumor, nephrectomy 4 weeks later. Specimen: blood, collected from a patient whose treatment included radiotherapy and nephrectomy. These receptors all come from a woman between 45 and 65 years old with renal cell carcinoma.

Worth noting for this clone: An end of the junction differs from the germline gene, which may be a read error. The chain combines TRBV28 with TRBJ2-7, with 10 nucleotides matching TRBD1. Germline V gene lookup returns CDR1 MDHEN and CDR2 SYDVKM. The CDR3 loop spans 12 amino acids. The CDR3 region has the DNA TGTGCCAGCAGTCACCCTGACAGGGGGCGCCGGTTC. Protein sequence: CASSHPDRGRRF.

In DNA, the CDR3 is TGTGCCAGCTGGCAAGAGACCCAGTACTTC. This sequence encodes CASWQETQYF. J is TRBJ2-5 and V is TRBV6-1; the D is unclear. Trimming removed 8 bases at V and 2 bases at J, with 3 bases between. The length of the CDR3 is 10 residues. CDR1 is MNHNS, CDR2 SASEGT, per germline.